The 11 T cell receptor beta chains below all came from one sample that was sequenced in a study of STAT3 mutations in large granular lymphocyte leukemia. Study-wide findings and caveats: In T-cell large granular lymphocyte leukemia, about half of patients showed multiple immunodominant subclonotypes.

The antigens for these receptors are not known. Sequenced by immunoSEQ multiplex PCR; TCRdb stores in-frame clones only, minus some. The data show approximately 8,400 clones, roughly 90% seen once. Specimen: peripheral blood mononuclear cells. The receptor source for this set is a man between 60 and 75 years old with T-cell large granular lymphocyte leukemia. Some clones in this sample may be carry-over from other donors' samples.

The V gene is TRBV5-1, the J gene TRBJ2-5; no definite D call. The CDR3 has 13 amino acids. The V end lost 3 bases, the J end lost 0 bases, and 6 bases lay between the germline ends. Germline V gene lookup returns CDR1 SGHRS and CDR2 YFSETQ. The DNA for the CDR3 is TGCGCCAGCAGCTCCCTGTACCAAGAGACCCAGTACTTC. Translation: CASSSLYQETQYF.

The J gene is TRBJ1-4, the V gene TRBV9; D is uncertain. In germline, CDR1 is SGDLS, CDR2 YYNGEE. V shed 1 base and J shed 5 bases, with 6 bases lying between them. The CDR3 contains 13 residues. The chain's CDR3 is CASSVNGNEKLFF. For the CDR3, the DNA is TGTGCCAGCAGCGTAAACGGAAATGAAAAACTGTTTTTT.

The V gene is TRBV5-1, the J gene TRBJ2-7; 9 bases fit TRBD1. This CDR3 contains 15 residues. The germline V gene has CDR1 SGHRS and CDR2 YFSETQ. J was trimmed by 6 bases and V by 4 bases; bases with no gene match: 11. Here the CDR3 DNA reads TGCGCCAGCAGCGCAACAGGGACAGGGTTAGGCGAGCAGTACTTC. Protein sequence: CASSATGTGLGEQYF.

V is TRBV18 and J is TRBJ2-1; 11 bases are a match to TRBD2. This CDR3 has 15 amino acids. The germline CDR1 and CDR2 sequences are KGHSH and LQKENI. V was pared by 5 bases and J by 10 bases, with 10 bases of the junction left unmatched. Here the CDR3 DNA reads TGTGCCAGCTCAGCGACTAGCGGGATACTGGGGGAGCAGTTCTTC. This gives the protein CASSATSGILGEQFF.

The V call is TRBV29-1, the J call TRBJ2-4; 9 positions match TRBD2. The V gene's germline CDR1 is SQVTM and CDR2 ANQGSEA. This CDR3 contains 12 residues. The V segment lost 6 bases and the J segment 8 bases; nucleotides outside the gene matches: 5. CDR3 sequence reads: CSVVSGRDIQYF. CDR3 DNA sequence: TGCAGCGTCGTTAGCGGGAGAGACATTCAGTACTTC. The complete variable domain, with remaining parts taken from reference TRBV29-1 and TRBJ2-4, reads SAVISQKPSRDICQRGTSLTIQCQVDSQVTMMFWYRQQPGQSLTLIATANQGSEATYESGFVIDKFPISRPNLTFSTLTVSNMSPEDSSIYLCSVVSGRDIQYFGAGTRLSVL.

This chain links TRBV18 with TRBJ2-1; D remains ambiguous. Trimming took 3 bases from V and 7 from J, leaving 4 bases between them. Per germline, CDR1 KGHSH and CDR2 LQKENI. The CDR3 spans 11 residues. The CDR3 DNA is TGTGCCAGCTCACCGGGGAATGAGCAGTTCTTC. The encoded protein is CASSPGNEQFF.

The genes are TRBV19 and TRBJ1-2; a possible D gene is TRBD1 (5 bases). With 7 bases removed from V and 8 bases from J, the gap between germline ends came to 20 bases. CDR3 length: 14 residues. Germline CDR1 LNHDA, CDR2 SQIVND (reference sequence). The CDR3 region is CASIQDGALGGYTF. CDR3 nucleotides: TGTGCCAGTATCCAAGATGGGGCCCTAGGAGGCTACACCTTC.

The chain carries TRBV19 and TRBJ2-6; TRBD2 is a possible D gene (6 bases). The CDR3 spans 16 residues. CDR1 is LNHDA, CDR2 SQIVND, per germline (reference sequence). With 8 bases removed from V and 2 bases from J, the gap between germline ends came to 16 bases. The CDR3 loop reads CASADGGGPGANVLTF. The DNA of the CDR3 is TGTGCCAGTGCCGACGGGGGAGGTCCTGGGGCCAACGTCCTGACTTTC.

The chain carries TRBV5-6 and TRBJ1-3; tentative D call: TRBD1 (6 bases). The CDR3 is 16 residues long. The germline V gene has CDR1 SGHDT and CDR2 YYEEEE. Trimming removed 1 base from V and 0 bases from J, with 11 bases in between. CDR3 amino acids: CASSLTGSSSGNTIYF. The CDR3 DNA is TGTGCCAGCAGCTTGACAGGGTCCAGCTCTGGAAACACCATATATTTT.

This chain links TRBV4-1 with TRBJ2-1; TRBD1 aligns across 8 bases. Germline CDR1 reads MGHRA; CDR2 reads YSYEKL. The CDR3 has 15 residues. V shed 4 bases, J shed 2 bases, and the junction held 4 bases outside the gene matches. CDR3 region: CASSPGGATYNEQFF. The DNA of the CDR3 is TGCGCCAGCAGCCCAGGGGGCGCAACCTACAATGAGCAGTTCTTC.

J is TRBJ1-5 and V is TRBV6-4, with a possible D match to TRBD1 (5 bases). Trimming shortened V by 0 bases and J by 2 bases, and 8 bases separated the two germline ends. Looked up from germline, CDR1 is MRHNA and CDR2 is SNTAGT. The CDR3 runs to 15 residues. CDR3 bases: TGTGCCAGCAGTGACTCGGGGCAGGGCAATCAGCCCCAGCATTTT. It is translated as CASSDSGQGNQPQHF.